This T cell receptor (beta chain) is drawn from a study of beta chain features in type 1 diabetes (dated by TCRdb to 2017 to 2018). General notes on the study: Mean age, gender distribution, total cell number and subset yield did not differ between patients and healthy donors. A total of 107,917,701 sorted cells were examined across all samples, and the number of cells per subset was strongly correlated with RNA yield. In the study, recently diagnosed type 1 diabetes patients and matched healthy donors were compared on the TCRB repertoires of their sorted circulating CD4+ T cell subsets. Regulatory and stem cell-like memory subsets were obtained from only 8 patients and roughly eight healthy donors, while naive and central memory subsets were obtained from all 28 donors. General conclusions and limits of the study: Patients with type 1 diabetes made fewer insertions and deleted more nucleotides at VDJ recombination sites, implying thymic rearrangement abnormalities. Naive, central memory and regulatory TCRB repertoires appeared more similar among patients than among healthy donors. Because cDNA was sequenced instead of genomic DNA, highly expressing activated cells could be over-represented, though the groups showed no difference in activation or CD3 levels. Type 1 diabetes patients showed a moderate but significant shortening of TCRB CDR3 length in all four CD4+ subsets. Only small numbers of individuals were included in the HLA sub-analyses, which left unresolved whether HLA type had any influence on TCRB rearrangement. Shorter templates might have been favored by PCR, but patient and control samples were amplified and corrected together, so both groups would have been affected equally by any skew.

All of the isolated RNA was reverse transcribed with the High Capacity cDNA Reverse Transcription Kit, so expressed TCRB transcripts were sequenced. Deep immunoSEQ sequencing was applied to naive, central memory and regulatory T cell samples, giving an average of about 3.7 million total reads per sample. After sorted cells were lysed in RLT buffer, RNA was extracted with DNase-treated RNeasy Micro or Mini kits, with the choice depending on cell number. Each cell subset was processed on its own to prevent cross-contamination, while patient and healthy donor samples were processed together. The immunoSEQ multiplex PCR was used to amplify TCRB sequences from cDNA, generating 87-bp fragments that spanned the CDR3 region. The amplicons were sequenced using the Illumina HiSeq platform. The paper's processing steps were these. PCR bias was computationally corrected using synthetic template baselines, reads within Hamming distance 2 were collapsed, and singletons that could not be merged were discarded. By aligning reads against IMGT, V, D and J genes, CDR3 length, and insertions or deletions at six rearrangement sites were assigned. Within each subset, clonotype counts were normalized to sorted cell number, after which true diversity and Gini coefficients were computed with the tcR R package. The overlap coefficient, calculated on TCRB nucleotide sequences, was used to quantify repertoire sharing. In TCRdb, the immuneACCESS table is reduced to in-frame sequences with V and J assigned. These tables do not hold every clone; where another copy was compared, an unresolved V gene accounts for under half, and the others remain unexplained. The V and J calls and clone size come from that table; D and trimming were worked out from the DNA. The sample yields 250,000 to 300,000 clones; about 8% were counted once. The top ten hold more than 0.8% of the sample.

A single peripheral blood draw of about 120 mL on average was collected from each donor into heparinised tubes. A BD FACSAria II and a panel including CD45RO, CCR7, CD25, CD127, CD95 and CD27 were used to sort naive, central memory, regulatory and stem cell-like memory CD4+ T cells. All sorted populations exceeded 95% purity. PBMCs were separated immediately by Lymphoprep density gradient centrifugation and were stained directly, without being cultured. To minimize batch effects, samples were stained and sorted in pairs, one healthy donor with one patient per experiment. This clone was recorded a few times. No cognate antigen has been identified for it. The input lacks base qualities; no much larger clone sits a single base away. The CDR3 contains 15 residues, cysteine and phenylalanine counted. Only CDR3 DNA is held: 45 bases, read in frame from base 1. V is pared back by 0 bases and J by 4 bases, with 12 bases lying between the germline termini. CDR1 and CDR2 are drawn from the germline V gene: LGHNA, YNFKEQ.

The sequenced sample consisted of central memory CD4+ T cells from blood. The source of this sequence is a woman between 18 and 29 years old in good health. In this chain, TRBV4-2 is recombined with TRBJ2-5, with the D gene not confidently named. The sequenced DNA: TGTGCCAGCAGCCAAGATCTCCTAGTGTCAGAGACCCAGTACTTC. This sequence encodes CASSQDLLVSETQYF.